This record concerns one T cell receptor beta chain sequence. Germline lookup yields CDR1 SNHLY and CDR2 FYNNEI. The CDR3 has 15 amino acids. V dropped 7 bases and J dropped 0 bases, with 10 bases sitting between them. TCRdb keeps only in-frame clones here, not all; method: immunoSEQ multiplex PCR. Altogether around 380,000 clones are present, around 85% being singletons, with the ten largest covering 3.5%. The data originate from a study of Ad26.COV2.S vaccination and SARS-CoV-2 variants. Across the whole study: Intramuscularly, Ad26.COV2.S was given either once or twice, 56 days apart.

Treatment defined: 15 to 20 received Ad26.COV2.S at low or high dose, single or two shots; several received placebo; per-sample allocation not given. Samples were taken on day 63 after the first vaccine or placebo injection. J is TRBJ1-6 and V is TRBV2; D may be TRBD1 (6 bases). The sample consisted of peripheral blood, taken in a trial of Ad26.COV2.S vaccine versus placebo. This clonotype originated in a person aged 18-60 years who received the Ad26.COV2.S COVID-19 vaccine or a placebo. Written as DNA, the CDR3 is TGTGCCAGCACCCAGGACAGCTCCTATAATTCACCCCTCCACTTT. This translates into CASTQDSSYNSPLHF.